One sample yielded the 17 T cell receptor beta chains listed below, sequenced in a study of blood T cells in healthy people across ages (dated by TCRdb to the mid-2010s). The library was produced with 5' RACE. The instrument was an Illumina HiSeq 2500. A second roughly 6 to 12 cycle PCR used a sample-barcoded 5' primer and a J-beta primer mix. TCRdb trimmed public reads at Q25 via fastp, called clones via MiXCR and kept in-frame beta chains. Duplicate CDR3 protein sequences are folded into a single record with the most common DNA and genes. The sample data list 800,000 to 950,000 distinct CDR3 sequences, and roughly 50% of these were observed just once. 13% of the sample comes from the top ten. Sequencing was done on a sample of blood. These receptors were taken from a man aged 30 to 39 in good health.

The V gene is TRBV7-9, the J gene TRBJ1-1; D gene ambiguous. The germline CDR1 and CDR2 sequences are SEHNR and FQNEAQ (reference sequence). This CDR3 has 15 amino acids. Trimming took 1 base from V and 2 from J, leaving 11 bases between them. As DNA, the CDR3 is TGTGCCAGCAGCTTAGGTGCTTCGCCAAACACTGAAGCTTTCTTT. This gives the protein CASSLGASPNTEAFF.

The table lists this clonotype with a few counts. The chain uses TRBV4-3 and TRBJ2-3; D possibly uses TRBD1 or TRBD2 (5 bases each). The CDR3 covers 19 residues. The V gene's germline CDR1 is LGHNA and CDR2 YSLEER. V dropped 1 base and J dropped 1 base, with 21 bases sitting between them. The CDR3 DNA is TGCGCCAGCAGCCAAGTTAACTCCGGGACCCGGCTTCGCACAGATACGCAGTATTTT. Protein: CASSQVNSGTRLRTDTQYF.

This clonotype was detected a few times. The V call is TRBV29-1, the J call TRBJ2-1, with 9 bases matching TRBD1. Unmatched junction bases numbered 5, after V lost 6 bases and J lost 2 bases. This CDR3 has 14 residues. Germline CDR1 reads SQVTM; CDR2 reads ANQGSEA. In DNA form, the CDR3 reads TGCAGCGTGACTAACAGGGGGCCCTACAATGAGCAGTTCTTC. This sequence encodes CSVTNRGPYNEQFF.

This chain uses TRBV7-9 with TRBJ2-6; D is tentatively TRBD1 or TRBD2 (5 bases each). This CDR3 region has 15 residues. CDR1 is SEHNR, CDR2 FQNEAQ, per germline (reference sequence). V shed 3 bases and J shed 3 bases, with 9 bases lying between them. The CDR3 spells CASSLWGFGANVLTF. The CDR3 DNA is TGTGCCAGCAGCTTGTGGGGGTTTGGGGCCAACGTCCTGACTTTC. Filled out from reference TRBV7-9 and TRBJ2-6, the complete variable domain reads DTGVSQNPRHKITKRGQNVTFRCDPISEHNRLYWYRQTLGQGPEFLTYFQNEAQLEKSRLLSDRFSAERPKGSFSTLEIQRTEQGDSAMYLCASSLWGFGANVLTFGAGSRLTVL.

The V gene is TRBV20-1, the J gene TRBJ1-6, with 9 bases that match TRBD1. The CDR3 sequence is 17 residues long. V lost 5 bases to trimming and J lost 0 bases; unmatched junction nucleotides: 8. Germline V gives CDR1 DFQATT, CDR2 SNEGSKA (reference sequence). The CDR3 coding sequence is TGCAGTGCTCCCCGGGACAGGGACCTCTCCTATAATTCACCCCTCCACTTT. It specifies CSAPRDRDLSYNSPLHF.

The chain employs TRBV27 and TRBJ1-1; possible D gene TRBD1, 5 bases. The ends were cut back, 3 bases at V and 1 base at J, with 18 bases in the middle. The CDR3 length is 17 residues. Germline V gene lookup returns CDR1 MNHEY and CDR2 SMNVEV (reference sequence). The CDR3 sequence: CASSFLAGSGTNTEAFF. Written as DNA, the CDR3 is TGTGCCAGCAGTTTCCTGGCGGGGTCGGGGACGAACACTGAAGCTTTCTTT.

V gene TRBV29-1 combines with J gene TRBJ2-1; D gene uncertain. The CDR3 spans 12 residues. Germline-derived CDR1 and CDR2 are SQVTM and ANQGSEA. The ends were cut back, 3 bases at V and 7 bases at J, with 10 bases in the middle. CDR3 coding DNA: TGCAGCGTTGACAGTTCGCAAAATGAGCAGTTCTTC. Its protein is CSVDSSQNEQFF.

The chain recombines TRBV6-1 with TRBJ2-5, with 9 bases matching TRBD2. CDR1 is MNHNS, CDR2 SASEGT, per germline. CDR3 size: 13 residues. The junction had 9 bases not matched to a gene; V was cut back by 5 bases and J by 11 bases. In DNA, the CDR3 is TGTGCCAGCAGTCTAGCGGGGATTAATGAGCAGTACTTC. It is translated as CASSLAGINEQYF.

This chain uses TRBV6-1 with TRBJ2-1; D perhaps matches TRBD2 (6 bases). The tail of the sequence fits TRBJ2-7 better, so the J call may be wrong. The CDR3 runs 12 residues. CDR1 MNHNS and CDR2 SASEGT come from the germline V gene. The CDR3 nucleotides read TGTGCCAGCAGAAGGAGGGATTACGAGCAGTACTTC. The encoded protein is CASRRRDYEQYF.

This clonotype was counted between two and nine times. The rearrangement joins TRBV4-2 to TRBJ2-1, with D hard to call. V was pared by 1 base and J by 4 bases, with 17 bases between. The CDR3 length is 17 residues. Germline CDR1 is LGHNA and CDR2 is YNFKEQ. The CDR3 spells CASSQVGYLDLYNEQFF. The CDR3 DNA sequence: TGTGCCAGCAGCCAAGTGGGTTACCTCGACCTTTACAATGAGCAGTTCTTC.

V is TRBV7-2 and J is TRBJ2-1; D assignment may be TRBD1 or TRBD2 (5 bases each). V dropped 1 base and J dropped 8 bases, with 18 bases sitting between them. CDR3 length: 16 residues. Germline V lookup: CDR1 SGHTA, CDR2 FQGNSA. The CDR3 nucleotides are TGTGCCAGCAGCTTAGGGGGCATTAGAGGGCCCCATGAGCAGTTCTTC. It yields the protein CASSLGGIRGPHEQFF.

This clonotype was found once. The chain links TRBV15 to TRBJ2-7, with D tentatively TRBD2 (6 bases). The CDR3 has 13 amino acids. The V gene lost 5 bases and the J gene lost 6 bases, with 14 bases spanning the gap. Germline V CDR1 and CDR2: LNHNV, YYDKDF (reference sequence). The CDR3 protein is CATSVEGIGEQYF. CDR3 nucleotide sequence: TGTGCCACCAGCGTGGAGGGAATCGGCGAGCAGTACTTC.

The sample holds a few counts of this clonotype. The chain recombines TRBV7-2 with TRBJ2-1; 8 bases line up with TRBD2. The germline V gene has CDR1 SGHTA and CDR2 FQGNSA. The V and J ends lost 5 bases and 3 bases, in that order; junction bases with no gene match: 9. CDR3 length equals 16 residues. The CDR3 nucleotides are TGTGCCAGCAGCACAAGCAGCGGGGGCTACTACAATGAGCAGTTCTTC. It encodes CASSTSSGGYYNEQFF.

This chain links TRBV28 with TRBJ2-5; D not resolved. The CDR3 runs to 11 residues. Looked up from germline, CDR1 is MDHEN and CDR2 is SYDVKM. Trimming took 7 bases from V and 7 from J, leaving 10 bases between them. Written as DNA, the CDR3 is TGTGCCAGCAACAATGCTTTGACCCAGTACTTC. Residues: CASNNALTQYF.

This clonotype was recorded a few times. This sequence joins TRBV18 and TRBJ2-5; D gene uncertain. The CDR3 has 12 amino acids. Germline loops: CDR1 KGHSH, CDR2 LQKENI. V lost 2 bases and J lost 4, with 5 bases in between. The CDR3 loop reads CASSPKGETQYF. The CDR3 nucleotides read TGTGCCAGCTCACCAAAGGGAGAGACCCAGTACTTC.

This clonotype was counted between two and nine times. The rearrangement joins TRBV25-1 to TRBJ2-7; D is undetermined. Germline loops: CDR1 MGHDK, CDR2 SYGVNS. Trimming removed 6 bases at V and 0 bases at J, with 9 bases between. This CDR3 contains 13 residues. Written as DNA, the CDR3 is TGTGCCAGCAGAGAGACGGCCTCCTACGAGCAGTACTTC. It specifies CASRETASYEQYF.

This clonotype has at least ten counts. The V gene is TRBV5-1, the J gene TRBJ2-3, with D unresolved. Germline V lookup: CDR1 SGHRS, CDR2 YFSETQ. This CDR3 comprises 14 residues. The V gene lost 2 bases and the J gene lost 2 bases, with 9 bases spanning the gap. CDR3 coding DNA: TGCGCCAGCAGCTTTAACACATACACAGATACGCAGTATTTT. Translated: CASSFNTYTDTQYF.